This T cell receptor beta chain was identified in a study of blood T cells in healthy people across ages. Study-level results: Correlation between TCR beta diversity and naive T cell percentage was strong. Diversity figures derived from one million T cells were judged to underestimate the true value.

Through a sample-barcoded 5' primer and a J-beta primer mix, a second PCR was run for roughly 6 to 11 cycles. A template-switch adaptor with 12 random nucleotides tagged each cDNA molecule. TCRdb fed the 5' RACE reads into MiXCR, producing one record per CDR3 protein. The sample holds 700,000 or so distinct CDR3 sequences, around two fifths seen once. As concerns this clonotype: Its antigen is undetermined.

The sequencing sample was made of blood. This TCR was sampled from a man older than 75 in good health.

The CDR3: CASSYIGGVGYEQYF. In nucleotides, the CDR3 is TGTGCCAGCAGTTATATTGGGGGCGTTGGCTACGAGCAGTACTTC. The chain carries TRBV6-2 or TRBV6-3 and TRBJ2-7, with a tentative D call TRBD1 (6 bases). In germline, CDR1 is MNHEY, CDR2 SVGEGT. V shed 3 bases and J shed 3 bases, with 15 bases lying between them. The CDR3 has 15 amino acids.